Reported below is one T cell receptor (beta chain). Its antigen remains undetermined. One base away there is no much larger clone; base qualities are not given. The donors were included in the validation cohort of 130 or so subjects, a group kept apart from the roughly 700-subject first cohort. This sample stems from a study of cytomegalovirus exposure and HLA in healthy donors (TCRdb year 2017). Some background on the complete study: According to a later analysis, the roughly 120 validation repertoires were produced on the same platform as the roughly 720 repertoires of the first cohort. The study was designed to test whether signatures of past pathogen exposure could be identified by cataloging public T cell receptors. Along with the roughly 710-subject first cohort, a separate validation cohort of more than 90 different subjects was used. High-throughput TCR immunosequencing, statistical association of individual TCRs with disease status, and machine learning were combined to predict cytomegalovirus infection status.

Study-wide findings and limitations: A later analysis found that TCRs clustered in the first cohort also tended to co-occur in the 110 or so validation repertoires, with 94% of cluster scores above 0. The study gave a list of 150 to 200 TCR beta chains associated with cytomegalovirus. Across donors, most TCR sequences were observed very rarely, whereas some public TCRs were present in many individuals. Three of the identified cytomegalovirus-associated TCR beta chains were confirmed in vitro to be specific for cytomegalovirus antigens. In both the original and validation cohorts, the classifier was reported to diagnose cytomegalovirus status with high specificity and sensitivity. All 120 or so repertoires were used to score co-occurrence in the validation cohort in a later analysis, because that analysis had no HLA typing for the cohort. According to the authors, the approach could potentially be generalized to other disease states and immunological phenotypes.

Library construction relied on the immunoSEQ multiplex PCR assay. Regarding the original processing steps: A statistical classification framework was developed to diagnose cytomegalovirus status using the catalog of TCR beta chain sequences. TCRdb retrieved this table from immuneACCESS and kept in-frame rearrangements only. Not all clones are present; in checked studies, unresolved V genes account for under half, and no reason is known for the remainder. That table gives V, J and clone size, and the DNA gave D and trimming. The sample table holds about 240,000 clones, of which approximately 83% were seen once. The top ten hold 0.95% to 1.5% of the sample. The sample comprised PBMCs. The source of this sequence is a woman in her 30s in good health and CMV-seropositive.

The DNA is as follows: TGTGCCAGCAGTGAAGCTAGCCGCTCTGGGGCCAACGTCCTGACTTTC. This yields the protein CASSEASRSGANVLTF. Recombination linked TRBV2 to TRBJ2-6; confidence is insufficient to name the D gene. The CDR3 spans 16 residues, from the cysteine through the phenylalanine. The retained sequence is limited to the CDR3, 48 bases, with the frame set at the first base. V drops 0 bases and J drops 0 bases, leaving 6 bases in between. Looking up the germline V gene yields CDR1 SNHLY and CDR2 FYNNEI.